The TCR beta chain described here comes from a study of T cells in Graves' hyperthyroidism and ophthalmopathy. The study's findings and limits: Most thyroid clonotypes with frequency above 0.001 were detected in blood. The model identified upcoming ophthalmopathy a median approximately seven months ahead of onset.

The authors deemed Graves' hyperthyroidism stable absent ophthalmopathy progression within 18 months. Diagnosis rested on symptoms, serum thyroxine and TRAb, thyroid ultrasound, and orbital computed tomography. Note on this clonotype: What it binds is unknown.

What was amplified from RNA transcripts were TCR beta CDR3 regions. TCR CDR3 regions were first amplified by RT-PCR with HTBI primers. TCRdb re-derived calls from the multiplex PCR reads in MiXCR, one entry per CDR3 protein. The sample holds about 560,000 distinct CDR3 sequences; under 60% are singletons and the top ten take just under 8.5%. V was cut by 0 bases and J by 4 bases, with 9 bases left in between. This CDR3 is built from 14 residues. Germline CDR1 reads SGHDN; CDR2 reads FVKESK. This clonotype was obtained from a woman younger than 35 with Graves' hyperthyroidism. Sequencing was carried out using peripheral blood or thyroid tissue (not recorded which). This chain connects TRBV14 to TRBJ1-1; tentative D call: TRBD1 (6 bases). The CDR3 sequence is CASSQDWGATEAFF. The CDR3 DNA sequence: TGTGCCAGCAGCCAAGATTGGGGGGCCACTGAAGCTTTCTTT.